These 15 T cell receptor beta chains originate from one sample sequenced in a study of blood T cells in healthy people across ages. Primers used in a second PCR of about 6 to 11 cycles were a sample-barcoded 5' primer and a J-beta primer mix. In TCRdb, the 5' RACE reads were re-called with MiXCR into one record per CDR3 protein. The sample contains 600,000 or so distinct CDR3 sequences, 47% of which appear only once. The sample was blood. These receptors originate from an older man in good health.

The V call is TRBV6-5, the J call TRBJ1-2, with no clear D. V was pared by 7 bases and J by 0 bases, with 9 bases between. This CDR3 contains 13 residues. Germline CDR1 and CDR2: MNHEY and SVGAGI. As DNA, the CDR3 is TGTGCCAGCACGGAGTTGGCTAACTATGGCTACACCTTC. The encoded protein is CASTELANYGYTF.

The chain links TRBV7-2 to TRBJ2-7; 10 nucleotides line up with TRBD2. TRBJ2-5 explains the end of the DNA better; the J call may be wrong. There are 18 residues in the CDR3. The germline V gene has CDR1 SGHTA and CDR2 FQGNSA. Here the CDR3 reads CASSLVAASGGAGETQYF. CDR3 in DNA: TGTGCCAGCAGCTTAGTCGCTGCCAGCGGGGGGGCCGGGGAGACCCAGTACTTC.

The V gene is TRBV7-2, the J gene TRBJ1-2, with D unclear. The CDR3 sequence is 12 residues long. Per the germline V gene, CDR1 is SGHTA and CDR2 is FQGNSA. Trimming removed 2 bases at V and 4 bases at J, with 5 bases between. CDR3: CASSLSFYGYTF. In DNA form, the CDR3 reads TGTGCCAGCAGCTTAAGCTTCTATGGCTACACCTTC.

V usage is TRBV20-1 and J usage is TRBJ2-7; 12 bases match TRBD2. The ends lost 5 bases at V and 3 bases at J; junction bases unmatched: 2. CDR1 and CDR2 (germline): DFQATT, SNEGSKA (reference sequence). The CDR3 has 13 residues. The CDR3 coding sequence is TGCAGTGCTGGGGGACTAGCGGGCTACGAGCAGTACTTC. Residues: CSAGGLAGYEQYF.

This chain joins TRBV20-1 and TRBJ2-1; TRBD2 agrees at 8 bases. The length of the CDR3 is 13 residues. The germline gives CDR1 DFQATT, CDR2 SNEGSKA (reference sequence). J lost 10 bases, V lost 0 bases, and 5 bases had no gene match. The CDR3: CSARDIAGKEQFF. In nucleotides, the CDR3 is TGCAGTGCTAGAGACATAGCGGGGAAAGAGCAGTTCTTC.

This clonotype has just a few counts. J is TRBJ2-1 and V is TRBV9, with 7 bases that match TRBD2. CDR3 length: 15 residues. J lost 6 bases, V lost 0 bases, and 6 bases had no gene match. Germline lookup yields CDR1 SGDLS and CDR2 YYNGEE. CDR3 loop: CASSVGTRPLNEQFF. In DNA, the CDR3 is TGTGCCAGCAGCGTAGGGACTAGGCCCCTCAATGAGCAGTTCTTC.

The chain employs TRBV27 and TRBJ2-5; 7 nucleotides match TRBD1. CDR1 MNHEY and CDR2 SMNVEV come from the germline V gene (reference sequence). The V gene end was trimmed by 3 bases and the J gene end by 5 bases; junction bases not matched to a gene: 6. The length of the CDR3 is 14 residues. The CDR3 region is CASSLTGNAETQYF. In DNA form, the CDR3 reads TGTGCCAGCAGTTTGACAGGGAACGCGGAGACCCAGTACTTC.

This rearrangement joins TRBV7-9 to TRBJ2-6; D gene unclear. CDR3 size: 15 residues. Germline CDR1 reads SEHNR; CDR2 reads FQNEAQ (reference sequence). Trimming took off 4 bases at V and 0 bases at J, with 7 bases between the two ends. The CDR3 is CASSSVYSGANVLTF. CDR3 sequence (DNA): TGTGCCAGCAGCTCAGTGTACTCTGGGGCCAACGTCCTGACTTTC.

This clonotype appeared many times. The V call is TRBV11-3, the J call TRBJ2-5, with D possibly called TRBD1 or TRBD2 (6 bases each). The CDR3 runs 15 residues. V lost 4 bases and J 4 bases, leaving 16 bases between the germline ends. CDR1 SGHNT and CDR2 YENEEA come from the germline V gene. In DNA, the CDR3 is TGTGCCAGCAGCTCTCGGGGGCTAATGGGAGAGACCCAGTACTTC. Protein sequence: CASSSRGLMGETQYF.

The chain links TRBV20-1 to TRBJ1-4; a possible D gene is TRBD1 (5 bases). This CDR3 is built from 14 residues. Trimming pared 6 bases from V and 10 bases from J, leaving 21 bases between. The germline gives CDR1 DFQATT, CDR2 SNEGSKA (reference sequence). The CDR3 region is CSASPDSERGKLFF. The CDR3 DNA reads TGCAGTGCGAGTCCCGACAGTGAAAGGGGAAAACTGTTTTTT.

The sample holds one count of this clonotype. The chain combines TRBV20-1 with TRBJ2-1; D ambiguous. Germline values: CDR1 DFQATT, CDR2 SNEGSKA (reference sequence). The V end was cut by 7 bases, the J end by 5 bases, with 18 bases between. This CDR3 spans 14 amino acids. The CDR3 here is CSVNTPRNDNEQFF. CDR3 sequence (DNA): TGCAGTGTTAATACGCCCAGGAACGACAATGAGCAGTTCTTC.

The genes are TRBV25-1 and TRBJ1-2; D uncertain. Germline values: CDR1 MGHDK, CDR2 SYGVNS. This CDR3 has 14 amino acids. The V gene lost 5 bases and the J gene lost 8 bases, with 18 bases spanning the gap. CDR3 DNA sequence: TGTGCCAGCAGTCTGTCGGGCGTGATGGAGGGCTACACCTTC. It yields the protein CASSLSGVMEGYTF.

The CDR3 loop reads CASSQPRGEETQYF. CDR3 DNA sequence: TGTGCCAGCAGCCAACCGAGGGGGGAAGAGACCCAGTACTTC. The chain employs TRBV4-2 and TRBJ2-5; D is perhaps TRBD1 or TRBD2 (6 bases each). The CDR3 spans 14 residues. V lost 2 bases to trimming and J lost 3 bases, with 10 bases between them. In germline, CDR1 is LGHNA, CDR2 YNFKEQ.

The chain has TRBV6-5 and TRBJ1-6; perhaps TRBD1 as D (6 bases). This CDR3 has 18 residues. Germline-derived CDR1 and CDR2 are MNHEY and SVGAGI. V lost 0 bases to trimming and J lost 0 bases, with 12 bases between them. The CDR3 nucleotides are TGTGCCAGCAGTTACTCGACAGGATTGAGCTCCTATAATTCACCCCTCCACTTT. This gives the protein CASSYSTGLSSYNSPLHF.

This clonotype has a handful of counts. The chain combines TRBV20-1 with TRBJ2-7, with D tentatively TRBD2 (6 bases). Germline V gene sequence: CDR1 DFQATT, CDR2 SNEGSKA (reference sequence). Trimming cost V 4 bases and J 7 bases, with 23 bases left between them. This CDR3 spans 15 amino acids. CDR3 bases: TGCAGTGCTAATAACTGGCGGAGCCGTAGCGGAGAGCAGTACTTC. Protein: CSANNWRSRSGEQYF.